The 27 T cell receptor beta chains given below trace back to one sample, sequenced in a study of blood T cell repertoires in COVID-19. The assay was immunoSEQ multiplex PCR, and TCRdb's table has in-frame clones only and misses some. The table records roughly 280,000 clones, roughly 86% of them present only once. Sequenced input: peripheral blood. These receptors were taken from a man aged 18 to 35 with active or convalescent COVID-19.

The V and J genes are TRBV16 and TRBJ1-1; D call uncertain. This CDR3 has 13 amino acids. Germline V gives CDR1 KGHSY, CDR2 FQNENV. Trimming took off 4 bases at V and 1 base at J, with 7 bases between the two ends. CDR3 amino acids: CASSLPRNTEAFF. In DNA, the CDR3 is TGTGCCAGCAGCCTTCCCCGGAACACTGAAGCTTTCTTT.

This clone was detected a few times. The V call is TRBV28, the J call TRBJ2-7, with D maybe TRBD2 (7 bases). The CDR3 covers 14 residues. Germline V gives CDR1 MDHEN, CDR2 SYDVKM. Deletions cut 7 bases from V and 4 bases from J, with 17 bases between. This CDR3 reads CASKYGGAPYEQYF. Here the CDR3 DNA reads TGTGCCAGCAAGTATGGGGGGGCACCTTACGAGCAGTACTTC.

The rearrangement uses TRBV3-1 (or the pseudogene TRBV3-2) and TRBJ1-4; the D gene is possibly TRBD1 (6 bases). The CDR3 runs 15 residues. Germline loops: CDR1 LGHDT, CDR2 YNNKEL (reference sequence). The germline V and J ends were trimmed by 2 bases and 3 bases, with 10 bases remaining between them. For the CDR3, the DNA is TGTGCCAGCAGCCAAACCGACAGGTCTAATGAAAAACTGTTTTTT. Translated, it gives CASSQTDRSNEKLFF.

The chain couples TRBV30 to TRBJ1-1; D is ambiguous. CDR1 GTSNPN and CDR2 SVGIG come from the germline V gene (reference sequence). This CDR3 contains 12 residues. Trimming removed 1 base from V and 5 bases from J, with 8 bases in between. The CDR3 here is CAWSGERTEAFF. CDR3 bases: TGTGCCTGGAGTGGGGAGAGGACTGAAGCTTTCTTT.

This rearrangement joins TRBV4-2 to TRBJ2-3, with TRBD2 matching 7 bases. The CDR3 spans 16 residues. Germline CDR1 LGHNA, CDR2 YNFKEQ. The J segment lost 4 bases and the V segment lost 0 bases, leaving 7 bases of the junction unmatched. The CDR3 region is CASSQDVRGGADTQYF. The CDR3 nucleotides read TGTGCCAGCAGCCAAGATGTCCGGGGAGGGGCAGATACGCAGTATTTT.

This clone was observed a handful of times. The chain employs TRBV5-1 and TRBJ2-3, with D possibly TRBD2 on 6 matching bases. The germline V and J ends were trimmed by 5 bases and 2 bases, with 18 bases remaining between them. This CDR3 is built from 16 residues. Germline CDR1 and CDR2: SGHRS and YFSETQ. For the CDR3, the DNA is TGCGCCAGCAGAACTACGGCGGGGATTAACACAGATACGCAGTATTTT. This gives the protein CASRTTAGINTDTQYF. The variable domain in full, with the rest retrieved from reference TRBV5-1 and TRBJ2-3, is KAGVTQTPRYLIKTRGQQVTLSCSPISGHRSVSWYQQTPGQGLQFLFEYFSETQRNKGNFPGRFSGRQFSNSRSEMNVSTLELGDSALYLCASRTTAGINTDTQYFGPGTRLTVL.

The chain employs TRBV5-4 and TRBJ2-3; D remains ambiguous. In germline, CDR1 is SGHNT, CDR2 YYREEE (reference sequence). Trimming removed 0 bases from V and 4 bases from J, with 6 bases in between. The CDR3 is 13 residues long. Here the CDR3 DNA reads TGTGCCAGCAGCTTGGATAGTTCAGATACGCAGTATTTT. Amino acids: CASSLDSSDTQYF.

In DNA form, the CDR3 reads TGTGCCAGCAGTACTCAGGGGACCAATTCACCCCTCCACTTT. Protein product: CASSTQGTNSPLHF. The chain links TRBV6-6 to TRBJ1-6, with D possibly matching TRBD1 (6 bases). The CDR3 runs 14 residues. The V gene lost 5 bases and the J gene lost 7 bases, with 12 bases spanning the gap. Germline CDR1 and CDR2: MNHNY and SVGAGI (reference sequence).

This sequence joins TRBV11-2 and TRBJ1-4; D remains ambiguous. This CDR3 contains 15 residues. Germline values: CDR1 SGHAT, CDR2 FQNNGV. V dropped 6 bases and J dropped 7 bases, with 18 bases sitting between them. In nucleotides, the CDR3 is TGTGCCAGCAGAGAAGGTTCGGGTGTTACTGAAAAACTGTTTTTT. It codes for CASREGSGVTEKLFF.

In its sample, this clone was seen once. V gene TRBV5-4 combines with J gene TRBJ2-3; TRBD1 aligns across 10 bases. Trimming removed 5 bases from V and 0 bases from J; junction bases left unmatched: 3. The CDR3 runs 15 residues. The germline V gene encodes CDR1 SGHNT and CDR2 YYREEE (reference sequence). This CDR3 reads CASSWGQGSTDTQYF. The CDR3 nucleotides are TGTGCCAGCAGTTGGGGACAGGGGAGCACAGATACGCAGTATTTT.

The chain joins TRBV3-1 (or the pseudogene TRBV3-2) to TRBJ2-3; TRBD2 aligns across 12 bases. The CDR3 is 17 residues long. Trimming at V came to 0 bases and at J to 6 bases, leaving 7 bases not matched to a gene. CDR1 and CDR2 (germline): LGHDT, YNNKEL (reference sequence). The CDR3 reads CASSQEIETSGSDTQYF. The CDR3 DNA is TGTGCCAGCAGCCAAGAGATCGAGACTAGCGGGAGTGATACGCAGTATTTT.

The CDR3 sequence: CASSSRDRGSIGNTIYF. The CDR3, as DNA: TGTGCCAGCAGCTCCCGGGACAGGGGAAGTATAGGAAACACCATATATTTT. V gene TRBV11-2 combines with J gene TRBJ1-3, with 10 bases matching TRBD1. Germline trimming cut 4 bases from V and 4 bases from J; bases unmatched to any gene: 10. Germline CDR1 is SGHAT and CDR2 is FQNNGV. This CDR3 comprises 17 residues.

V and J are TRBV9 and TRBJ2-3, with 8 bases fitting TRBD2. The CDR3 length is 15 residues. Trimming took 3 bases from V and 3 from J; bases not matched to a gene: 6. The V gene's germline CDR1 is SGDLS and CDR2 YYNGEE. CDR3 DNA: TGTGCCAGCAGCGCTATAGCGGGGACGACAGATACGCAGTATTTT. Its translation: CASSAIAGTTDTQYF.

The chain carries TRBV11-2 and TRBJ2-2, with 12 bases identical to TRBD2. Germline CDR1 and CDR2: SGHAT and FQNNGV. Trimming removed 4 bases from V and 2 bases from J; junction bases left unmatched: 11. The CDR3 covers 19 residues. The CDR3 bases are TGTGCCAGCAGCTCACTGACCCAACTAGCGGGAGGCAACACCGGGGAGCTGTTTTTT. This translates into CASSSLTQLAGGNTGELFF.

This chain uses TRBV11-2 with TRBJ1-3, with 10 positions matching TRBD1. The J segment lost 3 bases and the V segment lost 0 bases, leaving 8 bases of the junction unmatched. Germline loops: CDR1 SGHAT, CDR2 FQNNGV. The CDR3 sequence is 18 residues long. The CDR3 region has the DNA TGTGCCAGCAGCTTAGAAGCCGCCGGGACAGGGGATGGAAACACCATATATTTT. The encoded protein is CASSLEAAGTGDGNTIYF. Looking up the rest from reference TRBV11-2 and TRBJ1-3 gives the full variable domain: EAGVAQSPRYKIIEKRQSVAFWCNPISGHATLYWYQQILGQGPKLLIQFQNNGVVDDSQLPKDRFSAERLKGVDSTLKIQPAKLEDSAVYLCASSLEAAGTGDGNTIYFGEGSWLTVV.

The genes are TRBV25-1 and TRBJ1-1, with D possibly matching TRBD1 (6 bases). Deletions cut 6 bases from V and 0 bases from J, with 14 bases between. Germline lookup yields CDR1 MGHDK and CDR2 SYGVNS. There are 15 residues in the CDR3. CDR3 loop: CASSAAGDMNTEAFF. The CDR3 nucleotides read TGTGCCAGCAGCGCCGCAGGGGACATGAACACTGAAGCTTTCTTT. The whole variable domain, remainder taken from reference TRBV25-1 and TRBJ1-1, is EADIYQTPRYLVIGTGKKITLECSQTMGHDKMYWYQQDPGMELHLIHYSYGVNSTEKGDLSSESTVSRIRTEHFPLTLESARPSHTSQYLCASSAAGDMNTEAFFGQGTRLTVV.

The V call is TRBV5-1, the J call TRBJ1-3; D possibly corresponds to TRBD1 (6 bases). Looked up from germline, CDR1 is SGHRS and CDR2 is YFSETQ. CDR3 length equals 14 residues. The V and J ends lost 6 bases and 4 bases respectively, with 14 bases between them. CDR3 protein: CASKGGSGGNTIYF. CDR3 in DNA: TGCGCCAGCAAAGGGGGATCTGGAGGAAACACCATATATTTT.

V gene TRBV4-3 combines with J gene TRBJ2-4, with D possibly being TRBD1 (6 bases). The length of the CDR3 is 16 residues. The ends were cut back, 4 bases at V and 0 bases at J, with 13 bases in the middle. CDR1 is LGHNA, CDR2 YSLEER, per germline. DNA of the CDR3: TGCGCCAGCAGCCTCAAGAGGGGGTTAGCCAAAAACATTCAGTACTTC. It yields the protein CASSLKRGLAKNIQYF.

The gene calls are TRBV5-1 and TRBJ1-1, with D unresolved. The CDR3 is 18 residues long. V lost 0 bases and J lost 2, with 20 bases in between. The germline V gene has CDR1 SGHRS and CDR2 YFSETQ. CDR3 sequence: CASSLALRGLDHNTEAFF. CDR3 sequence (DNA): TGCGCCAGCAGCTTGGCCTTGCGCGGCCTTGATCATAACACTGAAGCTTTCTTT. The whole variable domain, remainder taken from reference TRBV5-1 and TRBJ1-1, is KAGVTQTPRYLIKTRGQQVTLSCSPISGHRSVSWYQQTPGQGLQFLFEYFSETQRNKGNFPGRFSGRQFSNSRSEMNVSTLELGDSALYLCASSLALRGLDHNTEAFFGQGTRLTVV.

The chain combines TRBV25-1 with TRBJ2-5, with 7 bases fitting TRBD1. Germline V gene sequence: CDR1 MGHDK, CDR2 SYGVNS. V was clipped by 3 bases and J by 1 base; unmatched bases: 2. The CDR3 contains 14 residues. CDR3 sequence reads: CASSEGQPQETQYF. For the CDR3, the DNA is TGTGCCAGCAGTGAGGGACAGCCCCAAGAGACCCAGTACTTC.

The chain has TRBV27 and TRBJ2-5; 7 bases align to TRBD2. V shed 6 bases and J 5 bases; nucleotides not matched to a gene: 6. The CDR3 extends over 13 amino acids. Germline CDR1 reads MNHEY; CDR2 reads SMNVEV (reference sequence). This chain's CDR3 is CASRKAGMETQYF. CDR3 nucleotide sequence: TGTGCCAGCAGGAAAGCGGGGATGGAGACCCAGTACTTC.

This rearrangement joins TRBV7-9 to TRBJ1-6; perhaps TRBD1 as D (5 bases). From germline, CDR1 is SEHNR and CDR2 FQNEAQ (reference sequence). This CDR3 comprises 15 residues. The V end lost 3 bases, the J end lost 4 bases, and 10 bases lay between the germline ends. The DNA of the CDR3 is TGTGCCAGCAGCTTTTCAGGGTTATATAATTCACCCCTCCACTTT. This encodes CASSFSGLYNSPLHF.

V is TRBV29-1 and J is TRBJ1-2; D not resolved. The V gene lost 1 base and the J gene lost 6 bases, with 9 bases spanning the gap. The germline V gene encodes CDR1 SQVTM and CDR2 ANQGSEA. The CDR3 loop spans 12 amino acids. The chain's CDR3 is CSVEGQRNGYTF. The CDR3 DNA reads as TGCAGCGTTGAAGGCCAGAGGAATGGCTACACCTTC.

V and J are TRBV9 and TRBJ2-7; 10 nucleotides line up with TRBD2. V shed 4 bases, J shed 5 bases, and the junction held 6 bases outside the gene matches. The germline V gene has CDR1 SGDLS and CDR2 YYNGEE. This CDR3 comprises 14 residues. The CDR3 region has the DNA TGTGCCAGCAGCCCGGGACTAGCGATCCACGAGCAGTACTTC. Protein product: CASSPGLAIHEQYF. The whole variable domain, filled in from reference TRBV9 and TRBJ2-7, reads DSGVTQTPKHLITATGQRVTLRCSPRSGDLSVYWYQQSLDQGLQFLIQYYNGEERAKGNILERFSAQQFPDLHSELNLSSLELGDSALYFCASSPGLAIHEQYFGPGTRLTVT.

The chain is built from TRBV29-1 and TRBJ2-2; 7 positions agree with TRBD2. Germline CDR1 SQVTM, CDR2 ANQGSEA. The CDR3 extends over 16 amino acids. With 0 bases clipped from V and 4 bases from J, the junction kept 8 bases outside the gene matches. The CDR3 sequence: CSVEEGQRTSTGELFF. CDR3 DNA sequence: TGCAGCGTTGAAGAGGGCCAGCGGACTAGCACCGGGGAGCTGTTTTTT.

The J gene is TRBJ2-2, the V gene TRBV5-1; TRBD1 might be the D (5 bases). V was trimmed by 1 base and J by 6 bases, leaving 13 bases between them. CDR3 length equals 15 residues. Germline lookup yields CDR1 SGHRS and CDR2 YFSETQ. The DNA of the CDR3 is TGCGCCAGCAGCTTGATGCAGGGCCAGTCCGGGGAGCTGTTTTTT. Amino acids: CASSLMQGQSGELFF.

The chain is built from TRBV28 and TRBJ1-5, with D perhaps TRBD1 (5 bases). Germline CDR1 and CDR2: MDHEN and SYDVKM. Trimming left V 4 bases short and J 3 bases short, with 7 bases between. The CDR3 runs to 13 residues. CDR3 protein: CASSSTVNQPQHF. CDR3 sequence (DNA): TGTGCCAGCAGTTCGACAGTCAATCAGCCCCAGCATTTT.